This T cell receptor (beta chain) was documented in a study of blood T cell repertoires in COVID-19. Turning to the study itself: Samples came from the United States, Italy and Spain, spanning acute and convalescent COVID-19.

Authors' data handling: The assay estimated nucleated cells by amplifying reference gene primers. Libraries were prepared by immunoSEQ multiplex PCR; TCRdb keeps only in-frame clonotypes and omits some of them. V and J calls and clone size are as listed in that table; D and trimming were resolved from the DNA. Among under 110,000 clones listed, 65% to 75% were seen once. The V gene's germline CDR1 is LGHDT and CDR2 YNNKEL (reference sequence). The CDR3 length is 15 residues. V lost 0 bases to trimming and J lost 7 bases, with 13 bases between them. This receptor was taken from a human donor with acute or convalescent COVID-19. The donor label of this sample is uncertain. Specimen: peripheral blood. The chain carries TRBV3-1 (or the pseudogene TRBV3-2) and TRBJ2-4, with D tentatively TRBD2 (6 bases). The DNA of the CDR3 is TGTGCCAGCAGCCAAGATCCGGGGGTTGTGAACATTCAGTACTTC. Its translation: CASSQDPGVVNIQYF.